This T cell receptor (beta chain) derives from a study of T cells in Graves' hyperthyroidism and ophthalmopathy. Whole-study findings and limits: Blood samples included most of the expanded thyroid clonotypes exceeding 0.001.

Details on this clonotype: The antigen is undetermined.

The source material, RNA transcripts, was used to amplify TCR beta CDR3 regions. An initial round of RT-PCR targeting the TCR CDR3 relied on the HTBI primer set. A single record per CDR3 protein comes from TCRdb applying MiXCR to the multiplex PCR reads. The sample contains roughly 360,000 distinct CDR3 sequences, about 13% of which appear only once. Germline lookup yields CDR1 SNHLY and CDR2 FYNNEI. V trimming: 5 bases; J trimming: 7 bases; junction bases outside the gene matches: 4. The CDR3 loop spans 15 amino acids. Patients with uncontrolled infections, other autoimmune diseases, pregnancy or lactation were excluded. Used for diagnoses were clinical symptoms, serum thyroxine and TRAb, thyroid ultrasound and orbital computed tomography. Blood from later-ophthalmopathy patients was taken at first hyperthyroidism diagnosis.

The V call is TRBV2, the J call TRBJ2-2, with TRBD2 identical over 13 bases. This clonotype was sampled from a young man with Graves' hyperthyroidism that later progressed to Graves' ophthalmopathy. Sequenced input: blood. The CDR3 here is CASSRLAGGVGELFF. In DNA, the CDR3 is TGTGCCAGCAGTAGACTAGCGGGGGGAGTCGGGGAGCTGTTTTTT. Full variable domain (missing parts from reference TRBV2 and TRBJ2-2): EPEVTQTPSHQVTQMGQEVILRCVPISNHLYFYWYRQILGQKVEFLVSFYNNEISEKSEIFDDQFSVERPDGSNFTLKIRSTKLEDSAMYFCASSRLAGGVGELFFGEGSRLTVL.